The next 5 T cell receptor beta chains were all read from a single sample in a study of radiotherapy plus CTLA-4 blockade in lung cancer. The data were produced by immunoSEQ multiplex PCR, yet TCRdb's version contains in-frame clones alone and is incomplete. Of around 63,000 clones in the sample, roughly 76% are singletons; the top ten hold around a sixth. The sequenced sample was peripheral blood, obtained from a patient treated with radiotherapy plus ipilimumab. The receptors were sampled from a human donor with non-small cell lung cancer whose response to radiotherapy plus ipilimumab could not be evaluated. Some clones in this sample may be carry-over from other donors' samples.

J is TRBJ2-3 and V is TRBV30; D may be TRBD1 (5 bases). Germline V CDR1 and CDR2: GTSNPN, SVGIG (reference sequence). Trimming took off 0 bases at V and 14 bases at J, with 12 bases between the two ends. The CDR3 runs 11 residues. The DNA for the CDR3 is TGTGCCTGGAGTGTACCGACAGTCAGGTATTTT. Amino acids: CAWSVPTVRYF. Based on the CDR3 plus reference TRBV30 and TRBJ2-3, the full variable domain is SQTIHQWPATLVQPVGSPLSLECTVEGTSNPNLYWYRQAAGRGLQLLFYSVGIGQISSEVPQNLSASRPQDRQFILSSKKLLLSDSGFYLCAWSVPTVRYFGPGTRLTVL.

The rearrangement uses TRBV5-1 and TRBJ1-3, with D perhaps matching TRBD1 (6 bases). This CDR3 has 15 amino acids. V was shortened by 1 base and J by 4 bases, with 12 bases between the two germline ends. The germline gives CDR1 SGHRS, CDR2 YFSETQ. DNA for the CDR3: TGCGCCAGCAGCTTGCCGGCAGGGGAAGGAAACACCATATATTTT. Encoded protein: CASSLPAGEGNTIYF.

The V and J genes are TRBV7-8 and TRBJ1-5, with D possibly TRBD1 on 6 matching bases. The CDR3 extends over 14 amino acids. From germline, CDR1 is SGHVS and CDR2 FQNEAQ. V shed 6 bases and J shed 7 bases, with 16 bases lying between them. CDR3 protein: CASSHNRVRQPQHF. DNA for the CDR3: TGTGCCAGCAGTCATAACAGGGTTCGGCAGCCCCAGCATTTT.

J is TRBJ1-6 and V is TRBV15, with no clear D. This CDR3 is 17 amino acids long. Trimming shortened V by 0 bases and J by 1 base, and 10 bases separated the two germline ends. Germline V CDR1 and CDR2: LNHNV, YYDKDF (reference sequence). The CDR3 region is CATSRDREASYNSPLHF. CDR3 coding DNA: TGTGCCACCAGCAGAGATCGAGAAGCGTCCTATAATTCACCCCTCCACTTT. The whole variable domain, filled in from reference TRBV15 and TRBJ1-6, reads DAMVIQNPRYQVTQFGKPVTLSCSQTLNHNVMYWYQQKSSQAPKLLFHYYDKDFNNEADTPDNFQSRRPNTSFCFLDIRSPGLGDTAMYLCATSRDREASYNSPLHFGNGTRLTVT.

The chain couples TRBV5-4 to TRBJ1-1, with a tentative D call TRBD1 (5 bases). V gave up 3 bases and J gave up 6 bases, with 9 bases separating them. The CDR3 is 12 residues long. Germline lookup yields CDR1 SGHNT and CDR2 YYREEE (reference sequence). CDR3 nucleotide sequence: TGTGCCAGCAGCTCAGGGCTGGCTGAAGCTTTCTTT. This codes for CASSSGLAEAFF.